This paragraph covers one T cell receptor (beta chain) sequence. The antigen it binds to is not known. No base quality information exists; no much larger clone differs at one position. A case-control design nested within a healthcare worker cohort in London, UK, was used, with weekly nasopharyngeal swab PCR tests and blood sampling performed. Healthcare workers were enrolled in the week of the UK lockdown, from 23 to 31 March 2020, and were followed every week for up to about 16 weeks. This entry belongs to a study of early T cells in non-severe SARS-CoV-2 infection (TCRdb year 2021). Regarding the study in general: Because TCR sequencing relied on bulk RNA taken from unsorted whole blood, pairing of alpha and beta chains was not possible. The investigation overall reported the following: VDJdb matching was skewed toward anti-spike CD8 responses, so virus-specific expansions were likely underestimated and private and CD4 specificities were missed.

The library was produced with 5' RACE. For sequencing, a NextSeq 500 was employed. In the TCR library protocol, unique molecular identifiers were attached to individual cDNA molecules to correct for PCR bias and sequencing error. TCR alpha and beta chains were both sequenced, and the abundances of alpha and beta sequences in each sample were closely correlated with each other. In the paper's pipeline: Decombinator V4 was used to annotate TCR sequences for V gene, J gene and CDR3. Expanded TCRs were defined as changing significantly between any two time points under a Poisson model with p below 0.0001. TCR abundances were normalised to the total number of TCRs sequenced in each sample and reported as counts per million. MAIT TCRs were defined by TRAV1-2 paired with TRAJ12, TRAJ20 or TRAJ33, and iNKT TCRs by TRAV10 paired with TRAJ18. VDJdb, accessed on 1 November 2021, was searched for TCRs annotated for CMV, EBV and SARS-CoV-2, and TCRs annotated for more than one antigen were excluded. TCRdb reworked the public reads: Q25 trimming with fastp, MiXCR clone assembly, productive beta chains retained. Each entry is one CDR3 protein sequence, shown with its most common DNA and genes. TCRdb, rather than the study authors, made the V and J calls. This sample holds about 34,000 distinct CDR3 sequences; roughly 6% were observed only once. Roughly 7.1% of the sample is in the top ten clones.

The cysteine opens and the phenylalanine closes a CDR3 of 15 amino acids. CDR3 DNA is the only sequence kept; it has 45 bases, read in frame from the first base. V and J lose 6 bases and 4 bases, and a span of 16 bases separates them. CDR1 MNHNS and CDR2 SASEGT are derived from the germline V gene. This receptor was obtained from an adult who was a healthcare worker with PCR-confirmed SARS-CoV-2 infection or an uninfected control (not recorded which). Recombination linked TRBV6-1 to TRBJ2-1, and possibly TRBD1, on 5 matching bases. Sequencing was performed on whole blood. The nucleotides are TGTGCCAGCAGCAAAATGGAGCAGGGATACAATGAGCAGTTCTTC. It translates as CASSKMEQGYNEQFF.